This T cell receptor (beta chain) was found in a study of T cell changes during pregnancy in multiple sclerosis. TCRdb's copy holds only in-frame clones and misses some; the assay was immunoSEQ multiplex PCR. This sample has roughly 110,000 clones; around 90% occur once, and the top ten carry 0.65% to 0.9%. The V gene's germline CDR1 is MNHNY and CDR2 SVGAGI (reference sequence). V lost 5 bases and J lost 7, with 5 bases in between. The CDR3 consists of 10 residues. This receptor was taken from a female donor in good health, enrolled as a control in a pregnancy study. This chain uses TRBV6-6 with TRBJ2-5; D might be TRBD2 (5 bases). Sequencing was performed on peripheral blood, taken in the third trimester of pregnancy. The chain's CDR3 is CASSEGTQYF. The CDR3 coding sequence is TGTGCCAGCAGTGAGGGGACCCAGTACTTC.